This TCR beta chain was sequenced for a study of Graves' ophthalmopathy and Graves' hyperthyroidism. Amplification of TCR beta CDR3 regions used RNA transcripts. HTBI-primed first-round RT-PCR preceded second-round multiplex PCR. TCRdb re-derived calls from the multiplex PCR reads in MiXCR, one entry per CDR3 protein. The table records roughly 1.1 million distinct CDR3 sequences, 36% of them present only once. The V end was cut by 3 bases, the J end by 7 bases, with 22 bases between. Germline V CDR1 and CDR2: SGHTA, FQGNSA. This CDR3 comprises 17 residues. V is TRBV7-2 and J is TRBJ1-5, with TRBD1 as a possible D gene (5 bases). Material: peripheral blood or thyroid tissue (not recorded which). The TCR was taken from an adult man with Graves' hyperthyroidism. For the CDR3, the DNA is TGTGCCAGCAGCTTTCGGCAAACGAACACCGGGGGACAGCCCCAGCATTTT. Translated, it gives CASSFRQTNTGGQPQHF.